The clone carrying this T cell receptor (beta chain) was seen more than once but under ten times. What it binds is unknown. MiXCR, applied by TCRdb to the 5' RACE reads, yields one record per CDR3 protein. The data hold tens of thousands of distinct CDR3 sequences, with more than 10% observed a single time. This sample stems from a study of spatial heterogeneity in lung cancer. Study overall: Mean representation of each unique TCR and UMI combination in the raw reads exceeded 8.5 occurrences.

Indicated time point: sample taken at primary tumor resection. Findings of the study overall: Circulating ubiquitous expanded tumor TCRs were observed more frequently at resection than at follow-up.

This CDR3 has 15 residues. The J segment lost 3 bases and the V segment lost 4 bases, leaving 5 bases of the junction unmatched. Germline V gives CDR1 SGHTA, CDR2 FQGTGA. This clonotype was obtained from a male donor with early-stage non-small cell lung cancer. Sample: PBMCs, taken at surgery. The chain recombines TRBV7-3 with TRBJ2-1, with 8 positions matching TRBD2. CDR3 nucleotide sequence: TGTGCCAGCAGCTATAGCGGGATCGGCTACAATGAGCAGTTCTTC. It yields the protein CASSYSGIGYNEQFF.